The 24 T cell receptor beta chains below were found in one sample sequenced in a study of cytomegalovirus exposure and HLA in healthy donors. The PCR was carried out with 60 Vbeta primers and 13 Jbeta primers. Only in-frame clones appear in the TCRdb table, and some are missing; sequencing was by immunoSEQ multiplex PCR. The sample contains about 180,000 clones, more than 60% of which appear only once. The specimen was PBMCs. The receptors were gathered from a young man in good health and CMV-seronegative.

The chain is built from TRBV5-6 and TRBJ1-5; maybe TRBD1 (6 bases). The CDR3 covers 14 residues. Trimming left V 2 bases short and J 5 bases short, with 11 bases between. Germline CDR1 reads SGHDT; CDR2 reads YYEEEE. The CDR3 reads CASSLGGVYQPQHF. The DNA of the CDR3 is TGTGCCAGCAGCTTAGGGGGGGTATATCAGCCCCAGCATTTT.

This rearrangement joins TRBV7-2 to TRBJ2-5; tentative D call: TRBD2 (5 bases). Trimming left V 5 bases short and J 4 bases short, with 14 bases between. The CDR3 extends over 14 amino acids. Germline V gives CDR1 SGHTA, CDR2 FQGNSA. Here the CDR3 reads CASSPSLGRETQYF. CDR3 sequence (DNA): TGTGCCAGCAGCCCAAGTTTGGGGAGAGAGACCCAGTACTTC.

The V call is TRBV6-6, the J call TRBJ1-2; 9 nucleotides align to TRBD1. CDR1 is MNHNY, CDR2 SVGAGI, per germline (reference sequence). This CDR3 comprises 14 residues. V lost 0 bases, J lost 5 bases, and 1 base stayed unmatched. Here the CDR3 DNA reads TGTGCCAGCAGTTACTCTGACAGGGGGTATGGCTACACCTTC. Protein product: CASSYSDRGYGYTF.

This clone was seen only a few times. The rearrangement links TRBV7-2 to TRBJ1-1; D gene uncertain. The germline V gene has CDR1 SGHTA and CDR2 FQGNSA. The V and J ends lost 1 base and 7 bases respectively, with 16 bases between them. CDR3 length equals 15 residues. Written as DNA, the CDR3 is TGTGCCAGCAGCTTAGGAATACACCGGGAGGGTGAAGCTTTCTTT. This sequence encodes CASSLGIHREGEAFF.

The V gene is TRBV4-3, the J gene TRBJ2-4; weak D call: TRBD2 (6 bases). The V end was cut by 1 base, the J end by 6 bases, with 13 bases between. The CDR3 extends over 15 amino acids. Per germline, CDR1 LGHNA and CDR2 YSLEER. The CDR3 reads CASSQGGLEGNIQYF. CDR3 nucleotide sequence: TGCGCCAGCAGCCAAGGTGGTCTGGAGGGAAACATTCAGTACTTC.

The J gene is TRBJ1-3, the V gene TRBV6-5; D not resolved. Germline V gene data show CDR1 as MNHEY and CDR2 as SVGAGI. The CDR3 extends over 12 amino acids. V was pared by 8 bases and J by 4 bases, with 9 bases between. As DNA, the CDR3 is TGTGCCAGCGGGCAACCCGGAAACACCATATATTTT. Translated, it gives CASGQPGNTIYF.

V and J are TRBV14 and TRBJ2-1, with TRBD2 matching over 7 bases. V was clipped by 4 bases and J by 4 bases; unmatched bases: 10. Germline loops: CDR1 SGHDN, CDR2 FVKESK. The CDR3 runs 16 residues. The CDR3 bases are TGTGCCAGCAGCCGGGGGGGACTCCATTTTTACAATGAGCAGTTCTTC. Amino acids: CASSRGGLHFYNEQFF.

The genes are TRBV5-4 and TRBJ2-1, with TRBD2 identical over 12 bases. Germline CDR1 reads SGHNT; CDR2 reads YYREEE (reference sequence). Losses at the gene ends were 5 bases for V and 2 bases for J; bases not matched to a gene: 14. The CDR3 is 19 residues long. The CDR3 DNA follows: TGTGCCAGCAGTTCCCGGACTAGCGGGGCGACGGCTGCCTACAATGAGCAGTTCTTC. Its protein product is CASSSRTSGATAAYNEQFF.

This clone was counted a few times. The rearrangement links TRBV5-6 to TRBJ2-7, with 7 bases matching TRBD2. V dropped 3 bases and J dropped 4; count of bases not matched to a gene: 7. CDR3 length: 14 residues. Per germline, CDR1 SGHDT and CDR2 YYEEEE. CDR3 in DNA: TGTGCCAGCAGCTCAACTAGCGTACTGTACGAGCAGTACTTC. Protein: CASSSTSVLYEQYF.

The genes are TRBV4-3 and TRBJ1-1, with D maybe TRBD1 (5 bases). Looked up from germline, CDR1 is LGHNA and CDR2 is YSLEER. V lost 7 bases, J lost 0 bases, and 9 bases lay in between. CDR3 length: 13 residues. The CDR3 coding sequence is TGCGCCAGCACGCGACAGTTGAACACTGAAGCTTTCTTT. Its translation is CASTRQLNTEAFF.

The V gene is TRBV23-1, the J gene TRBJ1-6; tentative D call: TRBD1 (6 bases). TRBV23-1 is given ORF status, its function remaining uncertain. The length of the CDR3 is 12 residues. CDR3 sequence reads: CGRRGGGSPLHF. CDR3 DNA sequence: TGCGGCCGACGGGGGGGCGGTTCACCCCTCCACTTT.

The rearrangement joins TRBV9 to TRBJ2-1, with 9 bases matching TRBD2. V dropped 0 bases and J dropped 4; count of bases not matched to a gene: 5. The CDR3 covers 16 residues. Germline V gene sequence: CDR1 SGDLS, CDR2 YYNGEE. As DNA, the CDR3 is TGTGCCAGCAGCGTAGATAGCGGGGGAGTTTACAATGAGCAGTTCTTC. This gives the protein CASSVDSGGVYNEQFF. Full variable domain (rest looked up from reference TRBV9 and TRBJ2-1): DSGVTQTPKHLITATGQRVTLRCSPRSGDLSVYWYQQSLDQGLQFLIQYYNGEERAKGNILERFSAQQFPDLHSELNLSSLELGDSALYFCASSVDSGGVYNEQFFGPGTRLTVL.

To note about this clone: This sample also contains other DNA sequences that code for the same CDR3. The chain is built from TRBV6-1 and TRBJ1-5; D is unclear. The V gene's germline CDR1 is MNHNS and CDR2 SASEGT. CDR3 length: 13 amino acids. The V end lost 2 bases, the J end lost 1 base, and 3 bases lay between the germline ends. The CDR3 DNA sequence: TGTGCCAGCAGTGAACAAAGCAATCAGCCCCAGCATTTT. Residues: CASSEQSNQPQHF.

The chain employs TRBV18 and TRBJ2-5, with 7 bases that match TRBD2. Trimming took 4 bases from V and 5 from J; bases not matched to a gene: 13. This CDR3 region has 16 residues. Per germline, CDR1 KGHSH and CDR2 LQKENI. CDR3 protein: CASSRSSGVPRETQYF. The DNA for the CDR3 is TGTGCCAGCTCACGATCCAGCGGGGTACCCCGGGAGACCCAGTACTTC.

The CDR3 nucleotides are TGTGCCCAAGACGTGGGACTAGCGCTAAGCTCCTACAATGAGCAGTTCTTC. Translation: CAQDVGLALSSYNEQFF. The V and J genes are TRBV30 and TRBJ2-1, with 10 bases lining up with TRBD2. This CDR3 has 17 amino acids. The ends lost 8 bases at V and 0 bases at J; junction bases unmatched: 13. Germline assignment: CDR1 GTSNPN and CDR2 SVGIG (reference sequence). Full variable domain (outside the CDR3, taken from reference TRBV30 and TRBJ2-1): SQTIHQWPATLVQPVGSPLSLECTVEGTSNPNLYWYRQAAGRGLQLLFYSVGIGQISSEVPQNLSASRPQDRQFILSSKKLLLSDSGFYLCAQDVGLALSSYNEQFFGPGTRLTVL.

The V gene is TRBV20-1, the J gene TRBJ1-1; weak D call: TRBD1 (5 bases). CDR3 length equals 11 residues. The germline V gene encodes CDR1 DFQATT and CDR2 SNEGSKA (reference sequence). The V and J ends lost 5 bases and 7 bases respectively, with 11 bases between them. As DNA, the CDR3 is TGCAGTGCTTCACAGGAGTATGAAGCTTTCTTT. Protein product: CSASQEYEAFF.

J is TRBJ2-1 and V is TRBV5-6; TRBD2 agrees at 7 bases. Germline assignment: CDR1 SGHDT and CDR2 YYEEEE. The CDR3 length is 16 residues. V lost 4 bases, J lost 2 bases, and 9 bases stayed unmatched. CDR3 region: CASSRDRDYTYNEQFF. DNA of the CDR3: TGTGCCAGCAGCCGAGACCGGGACTACACCTACAATGAGCAGTTCTTC.

The CDR3 is CASRRLVVGSQETQYF. The CDR3 nucleotides are TGTGCCAGCAGGAGGCTAGTCGTCGGTTCCCAAGAGACCCAGTACTTC. The chain has TRBV11-2 and TRBJ2-5; D is undetermined. The V end lost 6 bases, the J end lost 1 base, and 18 bases lay between the germline ends. The CDR3 is 16 amino acids. Germline CDR1 is SGHAT and CDR2 is FQNNGV.

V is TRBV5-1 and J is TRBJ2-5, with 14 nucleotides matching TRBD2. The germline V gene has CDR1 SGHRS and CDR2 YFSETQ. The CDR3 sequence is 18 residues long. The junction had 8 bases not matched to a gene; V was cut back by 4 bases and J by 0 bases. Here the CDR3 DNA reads TGCGCCAGCAGCCGGGGACTAGCGGGGGAACCGTACCAAGAGACCCAGTACTTC. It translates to CASSRGLAGEPYQETQYF.

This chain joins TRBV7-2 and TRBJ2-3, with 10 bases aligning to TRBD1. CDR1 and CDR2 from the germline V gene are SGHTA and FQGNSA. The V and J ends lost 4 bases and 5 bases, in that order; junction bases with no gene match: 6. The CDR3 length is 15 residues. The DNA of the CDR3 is TGTGCCAGCAGCTCCCGACAGGGGGCGGGAGATACGCAGTATTTT. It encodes CASSSRQGAGDTQYF.

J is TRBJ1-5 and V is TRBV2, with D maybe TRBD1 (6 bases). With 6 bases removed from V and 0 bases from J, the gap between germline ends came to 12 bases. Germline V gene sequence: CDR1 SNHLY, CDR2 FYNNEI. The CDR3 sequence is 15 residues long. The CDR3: CASRQQGISNQPQHF. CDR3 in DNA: TGTGCCAGCAGACAGCAGGGGATTAGCAATCAGCCCCAGCATTTT.

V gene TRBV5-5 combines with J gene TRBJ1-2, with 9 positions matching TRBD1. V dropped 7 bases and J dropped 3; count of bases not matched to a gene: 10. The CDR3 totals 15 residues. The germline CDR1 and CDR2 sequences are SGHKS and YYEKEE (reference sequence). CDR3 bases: TGTGCCAGCCGAATACAGGGGGCTGTCTACTATGGCTACACCTTC. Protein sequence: CASRIQGAVYYGYTF.

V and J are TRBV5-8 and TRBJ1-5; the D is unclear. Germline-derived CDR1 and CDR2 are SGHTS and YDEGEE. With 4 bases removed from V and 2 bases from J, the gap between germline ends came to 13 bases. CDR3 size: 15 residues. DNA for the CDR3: TGTGCCAGCAGCCGGAGGGCAGCCGGCAATCAGCCCCAGCATTTT. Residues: CASSRRAAGNQPQHF.

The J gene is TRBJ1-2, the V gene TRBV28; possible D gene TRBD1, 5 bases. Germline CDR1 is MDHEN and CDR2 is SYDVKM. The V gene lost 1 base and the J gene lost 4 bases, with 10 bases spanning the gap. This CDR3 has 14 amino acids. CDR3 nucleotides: TGTGCCAGCAGTTTATACCAGGGAACCTATGGCTACACCTTC. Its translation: CASSLYQGTYGYTF.